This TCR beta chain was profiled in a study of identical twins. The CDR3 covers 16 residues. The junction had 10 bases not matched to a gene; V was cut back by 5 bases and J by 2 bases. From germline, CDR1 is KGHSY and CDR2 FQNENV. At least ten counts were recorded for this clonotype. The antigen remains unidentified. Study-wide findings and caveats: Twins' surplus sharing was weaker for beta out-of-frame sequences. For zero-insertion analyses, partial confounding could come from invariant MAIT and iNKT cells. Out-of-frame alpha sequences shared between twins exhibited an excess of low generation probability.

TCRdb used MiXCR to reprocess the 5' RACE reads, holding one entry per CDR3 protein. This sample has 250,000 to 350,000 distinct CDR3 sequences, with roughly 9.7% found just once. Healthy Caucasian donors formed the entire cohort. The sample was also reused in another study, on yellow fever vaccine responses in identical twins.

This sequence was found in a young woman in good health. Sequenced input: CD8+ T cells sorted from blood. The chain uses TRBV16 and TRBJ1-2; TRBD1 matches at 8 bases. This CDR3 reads CASSTTEGQANYGYTF. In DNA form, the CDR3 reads TGTGCCAGCAGCACAACGGAGGGACAGGCAAACTATGGCTACACCTTC.